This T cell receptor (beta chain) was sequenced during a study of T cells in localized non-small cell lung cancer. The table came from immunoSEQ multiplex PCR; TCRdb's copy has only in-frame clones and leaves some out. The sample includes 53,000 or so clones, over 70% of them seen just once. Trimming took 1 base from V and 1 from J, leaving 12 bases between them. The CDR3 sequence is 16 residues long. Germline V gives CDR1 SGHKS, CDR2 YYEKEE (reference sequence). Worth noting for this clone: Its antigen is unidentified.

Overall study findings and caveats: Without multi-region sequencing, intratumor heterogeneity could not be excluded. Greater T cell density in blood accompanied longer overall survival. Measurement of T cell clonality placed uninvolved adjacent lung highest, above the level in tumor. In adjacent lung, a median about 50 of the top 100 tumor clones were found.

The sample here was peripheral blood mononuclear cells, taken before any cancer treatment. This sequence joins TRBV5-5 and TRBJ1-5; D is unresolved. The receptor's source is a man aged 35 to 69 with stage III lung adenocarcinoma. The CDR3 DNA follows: TGTGCCAGCAGCTTGAACACGGGTGCAAGCAATCAGCCCCAGCATTTT. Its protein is CASSLNTGASNQPQHF.